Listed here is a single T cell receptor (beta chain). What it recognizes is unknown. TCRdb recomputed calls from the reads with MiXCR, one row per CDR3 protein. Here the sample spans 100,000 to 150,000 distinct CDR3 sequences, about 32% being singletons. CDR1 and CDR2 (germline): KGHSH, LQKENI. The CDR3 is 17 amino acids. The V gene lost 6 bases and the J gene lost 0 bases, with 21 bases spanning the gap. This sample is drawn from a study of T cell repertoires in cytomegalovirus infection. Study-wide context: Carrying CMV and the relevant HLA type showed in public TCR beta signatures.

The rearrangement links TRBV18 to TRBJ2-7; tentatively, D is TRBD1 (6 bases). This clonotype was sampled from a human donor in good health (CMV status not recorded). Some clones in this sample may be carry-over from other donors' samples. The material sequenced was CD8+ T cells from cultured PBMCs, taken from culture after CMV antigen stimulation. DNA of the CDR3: TGTGCCAGCTCCCTCACTACACTAACAGGGAGCTCCTACGAGCAGTACTTC. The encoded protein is CASSLTTLTGSSYEQYF.